The following is a T cell receptor beta chain sequence with its context. Its antigen is not known. This sample is drawn from a study of CXCR3-negative and CXCR3-positive naive CD8 T cells. Study-wide results and caveats: Naive CXCR3-positive cells had TRB CDR3s more hydrophobic than those of CXCR3-negative naive cells.

The method, 5' RACE with UMI labels, was used to prepare the TRB cDNA libraries. TCRdb re-called the 5' RACE reads and catalogs CDR3 proteins one per entry, DNA excluded. The repertoire table contains about 150,000 distinct CDR3 sequences. The V gene's germline CDR1 is SQVTM and CDR2 ANQGSEA. This CDR3 has 13 residues. Sequencing was done on a sample of naive CXCR3+ CD8+ T cells from blood. The subset here: CD45RO-CCR7+CD27+CD95- naive CD8+ T cells expressing CXCR3 (TNR3+). The chain recombines TRBV29-1 with TRBJ2-7. The origin of this receptor is a human donor in good health. Some clones in this sample may be carry-over from other donors' samples. CDR3 in amino acids: CSVESGDSYEQYF.